The 5 T cell receptor beta chains below were found in one sample sequenced in a study of pediatric ulcerative colitis. The method was immunoSEQ multiplex PCR; TCRdb's version includes in-frame clones alone and lacks a portion of them. The sample holds tens of thousands of clones, around 79% seen once. The rectum was sampled with one to two pinch biopsies at colonoscopy. The material sequenced was gut tissue. Receptors originate from a girl aged 10 to 17 with moderate ulcerative colitis.

This sequence joins TRBV7-9 and TRBJ2-5, with D possibly TRBD1 on 6 matching bases. Trimming took 5 bases from V and 5 from J, leaving 21 bases between them. The CDR3 loop spans 16 amino acids. Germline V lookup: CDR1 SEHNR, CDR2 FQNEAQ (reference sequence). The CDR3 nucleotides are TGTGCCAGCAGCACCCGAAACAGGGACGTCGGGGAGACCCAGTACTTC. Encoded protein: CASSTRNRDVGETQYF.

The CDR3 nucleotides read TGTGCCTTTGAGGCTAGCGGTAACTACGAGCAGTACTTC. As protein: CAFEASGNYEQYF. The rearrangement links TRBV30 to TRBJ2-7; 7 bases map to TRBD2. The CDR3 loop spans 13 amino acids. The V gene end was trimmed by 7 bases and the J gene end by 3 bases; junction bases not matched to a gene: 9. Germline CDR1 reads GTSNPN; CDR2 reads SVGIG (reference sequence).

The rearrangement joins TRBV30 to TRBJ2-6; D call uncertain. Germline CDR1 is GTSNPN and CDR2 is SVGIG (reference sequence). V lost 2 bases, J lost 0 bases, and 5 bases lay in between. This CDR3 contains 14 residues. CDR3 coding DNA: TGTGCCTGGAGTTTGGGCTCTGGGGCCAACGTCCTGACTTTC. It codes for CAWSLGSGANVLTF.

The V and J genes are TRBV7-6 and TRBJ2-1; no firm D call. V lost 1 base to trimming and J lost 3 bases, with 10 bases between them. Germline V gene sequence: CDR1 SGHVS, CDR2 FNYEAQ. The CDR3 is 15 residues long. The CDR3 coding sequence is TGTGCCAGCAGCTTAGGCAGCGATATCTACAATGAGCAGTTCTTC. It encodes CASSLGSDIYNEQFF. Full variable domain (outside the CDR3, taken from reference TRBV7-6 and TRBJ2-1): GAGVSQSPRYKVTKRGQDVALRCDPISGHVSLYWYRQALGQGPEFLTYFNYEAQQDKSGLPNDRFSAERPEGSISTLTIQRTEQRDSAMYRCASSLGSDIYNEQFFGPGTRLTVL.

The CDR3 sequence is CASSPATGFADTQYF. Here the CDR3 DNA reads TGTGCCAGCAGCCCAGCGACAGGGTTCGCAGATACGCAGTATTTT. The chain combines TRBV5-6 with TRBJ2-3; 7 bases are a match to TRBD1. CDR3 length: 15 amino acids. V lost 4 bases, J lost 4 bases, and 9 bases stayed unmatched. Germline-derived CDR1 and CDR2 are SGHDT and YYEEEE.